This T cell receptor beta chain was sequenced in a study of blood T cell repertoires in COVID-19. Losses at the gene ends were 5 bases for V and 6 bases for J; bases not matched to a gene: 9. Germline CDR1 SGHAT, CDR2 FQNNGV. CDR3 length: 15 residues. TCRdb's table, derived via immunoSEQ multiplex PCR, lists solely in-frame clones and lacks some. The sample has some 150,000 clones, around 80% seen once; the top ten hold about 7.2%. Sample: peripheral blood. The clonotype originates from a woman aged 45-65 years in a cohort sampled during active or convalescent COVID-19. The rearrangement links TRBV11-2 to TRBJ2-1; TRBD1 matches 8 bases. The CDR3 region is CASSPRQGKTNEQFF. The CDR3 bases are TGTGCCAGCAGCCCACGACAGGGGAAGACCAATGAGCAGTTCTTC. Complete variable domain (other parts from reference TRBV11-2 and TRBJ2-1): EAGVAQSPRYKIIEKRQSVAFWCNPISGHATLYWYQQILGQGPKLLIQFQNNGVVDDSQLPKDRFSAERLKGVDSTLKIQPAKLEDSAVYLCASSPRQGKTNEQFFGPGTRLTVL.